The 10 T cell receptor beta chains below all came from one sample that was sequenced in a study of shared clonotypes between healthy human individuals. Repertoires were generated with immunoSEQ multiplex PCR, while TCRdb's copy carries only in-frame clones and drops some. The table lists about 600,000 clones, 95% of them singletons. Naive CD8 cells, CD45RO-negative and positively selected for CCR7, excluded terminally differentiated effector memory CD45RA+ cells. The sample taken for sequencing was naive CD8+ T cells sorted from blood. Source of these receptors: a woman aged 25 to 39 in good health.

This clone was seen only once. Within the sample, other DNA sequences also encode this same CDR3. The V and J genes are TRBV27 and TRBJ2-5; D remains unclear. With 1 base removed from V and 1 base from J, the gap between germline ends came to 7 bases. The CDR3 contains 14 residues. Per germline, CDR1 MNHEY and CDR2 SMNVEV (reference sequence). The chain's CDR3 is CASSLYGGQETQYF. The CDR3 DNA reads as TGTGCCAGCAGTTTATATGGCGGCCAAGAGACCCAGTACTTC.

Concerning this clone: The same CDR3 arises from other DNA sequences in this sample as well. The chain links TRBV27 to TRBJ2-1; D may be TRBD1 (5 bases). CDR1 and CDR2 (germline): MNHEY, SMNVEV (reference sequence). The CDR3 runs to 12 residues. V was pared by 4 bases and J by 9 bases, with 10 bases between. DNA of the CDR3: TGTGCCAGCAGTTCAATAGGGGTTGAGCAGTTCTTC. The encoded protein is CASSSIGVEQFF.

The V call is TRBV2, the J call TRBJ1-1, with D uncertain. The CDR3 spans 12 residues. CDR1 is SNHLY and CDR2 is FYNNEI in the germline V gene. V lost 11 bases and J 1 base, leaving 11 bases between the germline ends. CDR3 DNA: TGTGCCCCCCGGGAGGGGAACACTGAAGCTTTCTTT. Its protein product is CAPREGNTEAFF.

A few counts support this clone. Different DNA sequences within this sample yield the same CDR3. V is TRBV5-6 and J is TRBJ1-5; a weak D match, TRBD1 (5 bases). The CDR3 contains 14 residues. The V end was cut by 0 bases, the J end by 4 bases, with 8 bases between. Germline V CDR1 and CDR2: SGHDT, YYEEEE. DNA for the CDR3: TGTGCCAGCAGCTTGGCCGGGGGGAATCAGCCCCAGCATTTT. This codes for CASSLAGGNQPQHF.

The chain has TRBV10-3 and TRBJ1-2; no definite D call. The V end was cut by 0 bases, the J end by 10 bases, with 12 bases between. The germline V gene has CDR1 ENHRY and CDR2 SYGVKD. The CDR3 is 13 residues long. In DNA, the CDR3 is TGTGCCATCAGTGAGTCCCTAGCTCGGCTCTACACCTTC. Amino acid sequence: CAISESLARLYTF.

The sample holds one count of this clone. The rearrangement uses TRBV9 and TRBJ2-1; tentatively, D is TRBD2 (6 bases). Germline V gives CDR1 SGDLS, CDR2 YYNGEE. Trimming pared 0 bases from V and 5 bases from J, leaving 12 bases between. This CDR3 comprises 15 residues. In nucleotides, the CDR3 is TGTGCCAGCAGCGTAGACGGGAGAGCCGACAATGAGCAGTTCTTC. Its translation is CASSVDGRADNEQFF.

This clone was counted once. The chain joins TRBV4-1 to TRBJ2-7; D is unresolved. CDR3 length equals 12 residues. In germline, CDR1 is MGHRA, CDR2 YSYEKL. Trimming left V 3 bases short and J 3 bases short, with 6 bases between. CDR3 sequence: CASSQNGYEQYF. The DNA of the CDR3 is TGCGCCAGCAGCCAGAATGGCTACGAGCAGTACTTC.

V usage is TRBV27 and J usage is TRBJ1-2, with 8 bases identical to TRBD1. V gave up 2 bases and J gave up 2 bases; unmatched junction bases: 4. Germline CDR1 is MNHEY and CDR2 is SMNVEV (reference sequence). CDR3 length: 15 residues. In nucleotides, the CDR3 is TGTGCCAGCAGTTTACAGGGGGCGCGGAACTATGGCTACACCTTC. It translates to CASSLQGARNYGYTF.

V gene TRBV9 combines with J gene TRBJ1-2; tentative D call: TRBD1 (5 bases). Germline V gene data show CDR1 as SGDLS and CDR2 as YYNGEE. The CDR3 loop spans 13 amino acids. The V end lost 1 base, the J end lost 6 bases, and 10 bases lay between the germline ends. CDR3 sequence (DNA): TGTGCCAGCAGCGTACAGGGAATCCATGGCTACACCTTC. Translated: CASSVQGIHGYTF.

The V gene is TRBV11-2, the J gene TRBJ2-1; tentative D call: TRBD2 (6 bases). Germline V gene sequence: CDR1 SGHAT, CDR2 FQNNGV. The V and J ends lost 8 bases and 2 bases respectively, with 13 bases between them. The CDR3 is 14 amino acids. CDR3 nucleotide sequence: TGTGCCAGCGCCGGGGGTTTCCCCTACAATGAGCAGTTCTTC. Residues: CASAGGFPYNEQFF.